This is a list of T cell receptor beta chains from one sample in a study of regulatory T cells in long-lasting Graves disease. TCRdb itself ran the multiplex PCR reads through MiXCR, one entry per CDR3 protein. The sample lists 400,000 to 500,000 distinct CDR3 sequences; around 16% were seen once. Another study also made use of these data, one on T cells in Graves' hyperthyroidism and ophthalmopathy.

Sequencing was performed on peripheral blood mononuclear cells (PBMCs), taken at new diagnosis, from a patient treated with antithyroid drugs. These receptors were collected from a woman in her forties with Graves disease. Each CDR3 is given with its conserved first and last residue. Fields, in order: J gene, D gene, V gene, clone size, CDR3 protein, CDR3 DNA. The D gene is left open where the match is weak. Only some rows state a clone size, as once, few, many or a class for expanded clones.

J gene: TRBJ2-5
D gene: TRBD2
V gene: TRBV11-2
clone size: many
CDR3 protein: CASSLGLADYQETQYF
CDR3 DNA: TGTGCCAGCAGCTTAGGACTAGCGGATTACCAAGAGACCCAGTACTTC

J gene: TRBJ2-3
D gene: NA
V gene: TRBV27
clone size: few
CDR3 protein: CASSLLSSLGDTQYF
CDR3 DNA: TGTGCCAGCAGTTTATTATCGTCCCTCGGAGATACGCAGTATTTT

J gene: TRBJ2-5
D gene: NA
V gene: TRBV2
clone size: NA
CDR3 protein: CASSEQSFQETQYF
CDR3 DNA: TGTGCCAGCAGTGAACAGTCTTTCCAAGAGACCCAGTACTTC

J gene: TRBJ2-3
D gene: TRBD2
V gene: TRBV24-1
clone size: many
CDR3 protein: CATSDPGLAGGPNTQYF
CDR3 DNA: TGTGCCACCAGTGATCCCGGACTAGCGGGAGGGCCGAATACGCAGTATTTT

J gene: TRBJ2-5
D gene: NA
V gene: TRBV24-1
clone size: many
CDR3 protein: CATSEPKTPGETQYF
CDR3 DNA: TGTGCCACCAGTGAACCCAAAACCCCCGGGGAGACCCAGTACTTC

J gene: TRBJ2-1
D gene: TRBD1
V gene: TRBV12-5
clone size: many
CDR3 protein: CASGPGGSYNEQFF
CDR3 DNA: TGTGCTAGTGGACCAGGGGGTTCCTACAATGAGCAGTTCTTC

J gene: TRBJ2-1
D gene: TRBD2
V gene: TRBV30
clone size: NA
CDR3 protein: CAWSVQTGGEQFF
CDR3 DNA: TGTGCCTGGAGTGTACAAACGGGAGGGGAGCAGTTCTTC

J gene: TRBJ1-5
D gene: NA
V gene: TRBV30
clone size: many
CDR3 protein: CAWTKRGLFNQPQHF
CDR3 DNA: TGTGCCTGGACCAAGCGAGGGCTTTTCAATCAGCCCCAGCATTTT

J gene: TRBJ1-1
D gene: NA
V gene: TRBV30
clone size: NA
CDR3 protein: CAWITDGMNTEAFF
CDR3 DNA: TGTGCCTGGATTACTGACGGCATGAACACTGAAGCTTTCTTT

J gene: TRBJ2-1
D gene: TRBD2
V gene: TRBV12-5
clone size: NA
CDR3 protein: CASGLGLAGVGEQFF
CDR3 DNA: TGTGCTAGTGGTTTGGGACTAGCGGGAGTAGGAGAGCAGTTCTTC

J gene: TRBJ1-2
D gene: NA
V gene: TRBV27
clone size: many
CDR3 protein: CASSSYQEDGYTF
CDR3 DNA: TGTGCCAGCAGTTCGTACCAAGAGGATGGCTACACCTTC

J gene: TRBJ2-4
D gene: TRBD1
V gene: TRBV7-9
clone size: few
CDR3 protein: CASRDRGRSGIQYF
CDR3 DNA: TGTGCCAGCAGGGACAGGGGGCGGAGTGGGATTCAGTACTTC

J gene: TRBJ2-1
D gene: NA
V gene: TRBV12-5
clone size: many
CDR3 protein: CASGLVLYEQFF
CDR3 DNA: TGTGCTAGTGGTTTGGTACTGTATGAGCAGTTCTTC

J gene: TRBJ1-1
D gene: NA
V gene: TRBV6-1
clone size: many
CDR3 protein: CASSASRGGSEAFF
CDR3 DNA: TGTGCCAGCAGTGCATCACGAGGAGGGTCTGAAGCTTTCTTT

J gene: TRBJ1-5
D gene: NA
V gene: TRBV10-2
clone size: many
CDR3 protein: CASSDNSNQPQHF
CDR3 DNA: TGCGCCAGCAGTGATAACAGCAATCAGCCCCAGCATTTT

J gene: TRBJ2-1
D gene: TRBD1
V gene: TRBV28
clone size: many
CDR3 protein: CASSPPLRGRDEQFF
CDR3 DNA: TGTGCCAGCAGCCCCCCGTTGAGGGGGCGGGATGAGCAGTTCTTC

J gene: TRBJ2-1
D gene: NA
V gene: TRBV9
clone size: few
CDR3 protein: CASSVEGKSYNEQFF
CDR3 DNA: TGTGCCAGCAGCGTAGAGGGGAAGTCCTACAATGAGCAGTTCTTC

J gene: TRBJ1-2
D gene: NA
V gene: TRBV20-1
clone size: few
CDR3 protein: CSARDQVNYGYTF
CDR3 DNA: TGCAGTGCTAGAGATCAGGTGAACTATGGCTACACCTTC

J gene: TRBJ2-2
D gene: TRBD1
V gene: TRBV20-1
clone size: few
CDR3 protein: CSARDARGRIGELFF
CDR3 DNA: TGCAGTGCTAGAGATGCCAGGGGGCGTATCGGGGAGCTGTTTTTT

J gene: TRBJ1-4
D gene: NA
V gene: TRBV5-6
clone size: NA
CDR3 protein: CASSSVGRENEKLFF
CDR3 DNA: TGTGCCAGCAGCTCGGTTGGCAGGGAGAATGAAAAACTGTTTTTT

J gene: TRBJ2-5
D gene: TRBD2
V gene: TRBV9
clone size: few
CDR3 protein: CASSVEGTSGGQETQYF
CDR3 DNA: TGTGCCAGCAGCGTAGAAGGTACTAGCGGGGGCCAAGAGACCCAGTACTTC

J gene: TRBJ1-2
D gene: TRBD1
V gene: TRBV7-2
clone size: many
CDR3 protein: CASSLPFGTGNYGYTF
CDR3 DNA: TGTGCCAGCAGCTTACCCTTCGGGACAGGGAACTATGGCTACACCTTC

J gene: TRBJ1-1
D gene: NA
V gene: TRBV3-1
clone size: many
CDR3 protein: CASSRVRRGEAFF
CDR3 DNA: TGTGCCAGCAGCCGAGTAAGACGGGGGGAAGCTTTCTTT

J gene: TRBJ1-6
D gene: TRBD1
V gene: TRBV3-1
clone size: NA
CDR3 protein: CASSQTGGSNSPLHF
CDR3 DNA: TGTGCCAGCAGCCAGACAGGGGGCTCAAATTCACCCCTCCACTTT

J gene: TRBJ2-1
D gene: NA
V gene: TRBV6-1
clone size: NA
CDR3 protein: CACGESYNEQFF
CDR3 DNA: TGTGCCTGCGGGGAGAGCTACAATGAGCAGTTCTTC

J gene: TRBJ2-1
D gene: TRBD1
V gene: TRBV28
clone size: many
CDR3 protein: CASSFDRGGNEQFF
CDR3 DNA: TGTGCCAGCAGTTTCGACAGGGGGGGGAATGAGCAGTTCTTC

J gene: TRBJ1-6
D gene: NA
V gene: TRBV12-3/TRBV12-4
clone size: many
CDR3 protein: CASSGPNSPLHF
CDR3 DNA: TGTGCCAGCAGCGGCCCTAATTCACCCCTCCACTTT

J gene: TRBJ2-2
D gene: TRBD2
V gene: TRBV11-2
clone size: many
CDR3 protein: CASSLKAGGLFAGELFF
CDR3 DNA: TGTGCCAGCAGCTTAAAGGCGGGAGGGCTCTTTGCCGGGGAGCTGTTTTTT